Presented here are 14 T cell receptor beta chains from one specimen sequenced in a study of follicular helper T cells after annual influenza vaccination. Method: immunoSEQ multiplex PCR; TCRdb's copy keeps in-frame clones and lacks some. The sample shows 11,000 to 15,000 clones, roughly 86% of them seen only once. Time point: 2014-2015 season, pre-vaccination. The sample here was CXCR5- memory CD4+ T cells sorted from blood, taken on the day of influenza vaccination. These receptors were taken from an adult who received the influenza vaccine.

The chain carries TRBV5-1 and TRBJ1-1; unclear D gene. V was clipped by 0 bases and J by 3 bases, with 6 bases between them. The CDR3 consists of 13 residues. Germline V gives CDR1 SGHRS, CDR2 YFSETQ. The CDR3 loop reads CASSLEVDTEAFF. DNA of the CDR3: TGCGCCAGCAGCTTGGAGGTTGACACTGAAGCTTTCTTT.

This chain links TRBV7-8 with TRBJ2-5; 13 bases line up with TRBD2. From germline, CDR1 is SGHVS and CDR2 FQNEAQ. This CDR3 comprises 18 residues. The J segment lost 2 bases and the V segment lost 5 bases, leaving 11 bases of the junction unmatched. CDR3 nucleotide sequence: TGTGCCAGCAGCCTTCGGACTAGCGGGGGCCGTACGCAAGAGACCCAGTACTTC. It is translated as CASSLRTSGGRTQETQYF.

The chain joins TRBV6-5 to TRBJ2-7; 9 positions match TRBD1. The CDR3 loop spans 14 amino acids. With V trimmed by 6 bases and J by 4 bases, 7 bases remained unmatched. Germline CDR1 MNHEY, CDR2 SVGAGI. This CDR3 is CASRKQGAEYEQYF. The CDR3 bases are TGTGCCAGCAGGAAACAGGGGGCGGAATACGAGCAGTACTTC.

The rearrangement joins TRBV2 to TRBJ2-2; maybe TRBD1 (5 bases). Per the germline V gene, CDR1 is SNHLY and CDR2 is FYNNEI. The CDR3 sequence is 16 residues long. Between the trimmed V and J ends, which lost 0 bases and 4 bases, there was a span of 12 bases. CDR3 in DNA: TGTGCCAGCAGTGAAGCGCGGCAGGGTAGCACCGGGGAGCTGTTTTTT. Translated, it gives CASSEARQGSTGELFF.

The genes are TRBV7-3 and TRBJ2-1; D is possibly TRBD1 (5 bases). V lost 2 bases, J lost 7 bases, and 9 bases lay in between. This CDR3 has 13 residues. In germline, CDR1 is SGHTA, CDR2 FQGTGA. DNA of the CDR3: TGTGCCAGCAGCTTAGGGGCACAGAATGAGCAGTTCTTC. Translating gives CASSLGAQNEQFF.

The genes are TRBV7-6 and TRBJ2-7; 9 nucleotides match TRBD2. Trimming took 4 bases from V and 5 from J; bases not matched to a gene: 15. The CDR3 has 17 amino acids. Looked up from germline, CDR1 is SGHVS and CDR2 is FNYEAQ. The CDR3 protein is CASSSAEIAGEAHEQYF. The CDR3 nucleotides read TGTGCCAGCAGCTCTGCGGAGATAGCGGGGGAGGCGCACGAGCAGTACTTC.

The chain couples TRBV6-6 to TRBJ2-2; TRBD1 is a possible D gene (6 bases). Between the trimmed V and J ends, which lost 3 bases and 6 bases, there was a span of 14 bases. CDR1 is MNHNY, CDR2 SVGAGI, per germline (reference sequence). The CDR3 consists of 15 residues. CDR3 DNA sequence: TGTGCCAGCAGTTATGGCCAGGGGTTTTCCGGGGAGCTGTTTTTT. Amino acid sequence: CASSYGQGFSGELFF.

Here the CDR3 DNA reads TGTGCCAGCACCCAATACAATGAGCAGTTCTTC. Translated: CASTQYNEQFF. The V gene is TRBV7-2, the J gene TRBJ2-1; D is ambiguous. The germline gives CDR1 SGHTA, CDR2 FQGNSA. Between the trimmed V and J ends, which lost 7 bases and 4 bases, there was a span of 5 bases. The CDR3 has 11 residues.

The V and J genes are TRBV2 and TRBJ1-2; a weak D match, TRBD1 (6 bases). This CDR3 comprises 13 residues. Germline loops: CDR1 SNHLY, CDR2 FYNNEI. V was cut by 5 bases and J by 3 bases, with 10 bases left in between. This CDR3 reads CASSLQGDYGYTF. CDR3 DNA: TGTGCCAGCAGTCTACAGGGAGACTATGGCTACACCTTC.

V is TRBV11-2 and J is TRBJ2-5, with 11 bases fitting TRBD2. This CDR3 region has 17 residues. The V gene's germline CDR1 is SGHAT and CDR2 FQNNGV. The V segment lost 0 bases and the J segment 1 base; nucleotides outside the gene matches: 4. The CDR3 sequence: CASSLDGGLAVQETQYF. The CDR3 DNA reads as TGTGCCAGCAGCTTAGATGGGGGACTAGCGGTCCAAGAGACCCAGTACTTC.

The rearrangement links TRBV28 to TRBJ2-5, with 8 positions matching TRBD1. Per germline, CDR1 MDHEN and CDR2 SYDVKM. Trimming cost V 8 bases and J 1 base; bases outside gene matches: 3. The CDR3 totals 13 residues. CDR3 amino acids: CASRGQGQETQYF. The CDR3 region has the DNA TGTGCCAGCCGAGGACAGGGCCAAGAGACCCAGTACTTC.

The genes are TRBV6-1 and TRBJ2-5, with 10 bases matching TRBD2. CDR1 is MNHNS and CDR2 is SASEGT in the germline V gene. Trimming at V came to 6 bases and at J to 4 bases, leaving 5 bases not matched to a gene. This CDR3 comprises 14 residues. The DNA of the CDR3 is TGTGCCAGCAGAACTAGCGGGGTCAGAGAGACCCAGTACTTC. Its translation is CASRTSGVRETQYF.

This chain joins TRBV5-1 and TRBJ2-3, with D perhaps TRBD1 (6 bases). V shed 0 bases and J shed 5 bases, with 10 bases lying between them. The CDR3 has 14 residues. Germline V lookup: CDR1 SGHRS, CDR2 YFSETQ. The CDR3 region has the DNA TGCGCCAGCAGCTTGGCACAGGGTATAGATACGCAGTATTTT. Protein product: CASSLAQGIDTQYF.

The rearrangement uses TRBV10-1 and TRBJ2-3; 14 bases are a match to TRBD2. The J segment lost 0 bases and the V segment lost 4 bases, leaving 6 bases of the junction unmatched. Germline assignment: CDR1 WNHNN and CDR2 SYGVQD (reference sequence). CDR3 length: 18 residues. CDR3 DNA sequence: TGCGCCAGCAGTGTAGGACTAGCGGGGGGCCTTAGCACAGATACGCAGTATTTT. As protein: CASSVGLAGGLSTDTQYF.